The 24 T cell receptor beta chains below come from one sample, sequenced in a study of T cells in Graves' hyperthyroidism and ophthalmopathy. Researchers amplified the TCR beta CDR3 regions from RNA transcripts. The TCR CDR3 first-round RT-PCR relied on the HTBI primer set. TCRdb itself ran the multiplex PCR reads through MiXCR, one entry per CDR3 protein. The sample has around 350,000 distinct CDR3 sequences; about 25% are singletons. The specimen sequenced was blood. The receptors were gathered from a man aged 50-60 years with Graves' hyperthyroidism.

This clonotype was observed at least ten times. The chain carries TRBV7-3 and TRBJ2-1; perhaps TRBD2 as D (6 bases). The length of the CDR3 is 13 residues. Germline CDR1 is SGHTA and CDR2 is FQGTGA. The V and J ends lost 4 bases and 5 bases respectively, with 9 bases between them. CDR3 bases: TGTGCCAGCAGCTCTTCTAGCGACAATGAGCAGTTCTTC. The encoded protein is CASSSSSDNEQFF.

The chain joins TRBV29-1 to TRBJ2-3; D is unresolved. The CDR3 has 12 residues. The germline CDR1 and CDR2 sequences are SQVTM and ANQGSEA. Trimming cost V 4 bases and J 10 bases, with 15 bases left between them. The CDR3 is CSVGWRGPAQYF. CDR3 in DNA: TGCAGCGTTGGGTGGCGCGGACCCGCGCAGTATTTT.

This rearrangement joins TRBV7-2 to TRBJ1-5; D perhaps matches TRBD1 (6 bases). The CDR3 totals 18 residues. The V end was cut by 4 bases, the J end by 1 base, with 20 bases between. From germline, CDR1 is SGHTA and CDR2 FQGNSA. CDR3 protein: CASSSKFPGRGSNQPQHF. In DNA, the CDR3 is TGTGCCAGCAGCTCTAAATTTCCCGGCAGGGGCAGCAATCAGCCCCAGCATTTT.

This clonotype was seen more than once but under ten times. The chain employs TRBV18 and TRBJ2-2; D remains unclear. The CDR3 covers 14 residues. CDR1 is KGHSH and CDR2 is LQKENI in the germline V gene. V lost 4 bases and J 3 bases, leaving 9 bases between the germline ends. The CDR3 protein is CASSRKADTGELFF. The CDR3 nucleotides read TGTGCCAGCTCACGGAAGGCGGACACCGGGGAGCTGTTTTTT.

The sample holds a few counts of this clonotype. The rearrangement joins TRBV2 to TRBJ1-6; weak D call: TRBD1 (5 bases). The CDR3 sequence is 17 residues long. Germline values: CDR1 SNHLY, CDR2 FYNNEI. The germline V and J ends were trimmed by 6 bases and 6 bases, with 21 bases remaining between them. CDR3 nucleotides: TGTGCCAGCAGGGGGATTATGGGGGAACAATCTAATTCACCCCTCCACTTT. Amino acid sequence: CASRGIMGEQSNSPLHF.

This clonotype was counted only a few times. This chain links TRBV18 with TRBJ1-2; D gene unclear. The CDR3 length is 15 residues. V gave up 2 bases and J gave up 3 bases, with 13 bases separating them. Germline CDR1 and CDR2: KGHSH and LQKENI. CDR3 bases: TGTGCCAGCTCACCAGGGCAGGACTCACACTATGGCTACACCTTC. Amino acids: CASSPGQDSHYGYTF.

This clonotype has just a few counts. The chain carries TRBV4-1 and TRBJ1-1; a weak D match, TRBD1 (6 bases). The germline V gene has CDR1 MGHRA and CDR2 YSYEKL. The CDR3 runs to 16 residues. With 0 bases removed from V and 1 base from J, the gap between germline ends came to 12 bases. CDR3 residues: CASSQEKGGRNTEAFF. CDR3 nucleotide sequence: TGCGCCAGCAGCCAAGAAAAAGGGGGTAGGAACACTGAAGCTTTCTTT.

Many counts were recorded for this clonotype. This rearrangement joins TRBV3-1 to TRBJ2-5; D is unclear. There are 12 residues in the CDR3. Germline CDR1 reads LGHDT; CDR2 reads YNNKEL (reference sequence). The V end lost 2 bases, the J end lost 5 bases, and 6 bases lay between the germline ends. CDR3: CASSQLGETQYF. The CDR3 DNA reads TGTGCCAGCAGCCAATTAGGGGAGACCCAGTACTTC.

This clonotype was recorded at least ten times. V is TRBV28 and J is TRBJ2-3; 9 bases line up with TRBD2. Germline assignment: CDR1 MDHEN and CDR2 SYDVKM. There are 14 residues in the CDR3. With 2 bases clipped from V and 5 bases from J, the junction kept 2 bases outside the gene matches. CDR3 DNA: TGTGCCAGCAGTTTAGCGGGAGGGCTAGATACGCAGTATTTT. As protein: CASSLAGGLDTQYF.

This clonotype came up many times. The chain uses TRBV20-1 and TRBJ2-7, with a possible D match to TRBD1 (6 bases). V was trimmed by 0 bases and J by 4 bases, leaving 10 bases between them. Germline loops: CDR1 DFQATT, CDR2 SNEGSKA (reference sequence). CDR3 size: 13 residues. The CDR3 here is CSAREQGWYEQYF. The CDR3 coding sequence is TGCAGTGCTAGAGAGCAGGGGTGGTACGAGCAGTACTTC.

The chain carries TRBV29-1 and TRBJ1-2, with no clear D. V lost 5 bases and J lost 4, with 8 bases in between. Looked up from germline, CDR1 is SQVTM and CDR2 is ANQGSEA. The CDR3 runs to 11 residues. The CDR3 sequence is CSVSRAYGYTF. The CDR3 DNA reads TGCAGCGTTTCCCGGGCCTATGGCTACACCTTC.

This clonotype was seen more than once but under ten times. This may stem from a read error, because a much larger clone lies one nucleotide away. The chain uses TRBV3-1 and TRBJ1-1; D is unclear. Germline CDR1 LGHDT, CDR2 YNNKEL (reference sequence). This CDR3 has 14 amino acids. CDR3 nucleotides: TGTGCCGGCAGCCAAGATCTAATGAACACTGAAGCTTTCTTT. Encoded protein: CAGSQDLMNTEAFF. The full variable domain, its missing parts supplied by reference TRBV3-1 and TRBJ1-1, is DTAVSQTPKYLVTQMGNDKSIKCEQNLGHDTMYWYKQDSKKFLKIMFSYNNKELIINETVPNRFSPKSPDKAHLNLHINSLELGDSAVYFCAGSQDLMNTEAFFGQGTRLTVV.

The chain is built from TRBV20-1 and TRBJ2-7; D is tentatively TRBD1 or TRBD2 (5 bases each). V shed 5 bases and J shed 2 bases, with 13 bases lying between them. Germline V gene data show CDR1 as DFQATT and CDR2 as SNEGSKA (reference sequence). The CDR3 loop spans 13 amino acids. The CDR3 here is CSALGEGPYEQYF. The DNA for the CDR3 is TGCAGTGCTCTCGGAGAGGGACCCTACGAGCAGTACTTC.

J is TRBJ2-2 and V is TRBV6-1; D is unclear. V lost 2 bases to trimming and J lost 3 bases, with 7 bases between them. Germline loops: CDR1 MNHNS, CDR2 SASEGT. This CDR3 has 14 residues. For the CDR3, the DNA is TGTGCCAGCAGTGAACAGATGGACACCGGGGAGCTGTTTTTT. This encodes CASSEQMDTGELFF.

The rearrangement uses TRBV10-3 and TRBJ2-7, with a tentative D call TRBD1 (6 bases). CDR3 length equals 12 residues. V was clipped by 6 bases and J by 5 bases, with 11 bases between them. CDR1 and CDR2 (germline): ENHRY, SYGVKD. The CDR3 protein is CAIRQGKNEQYF. The CDR3 nucleotides read TGTGCCATCAGACAGGGAAAGAACGAGCAGTACTTC.

This clonotype was seen many times. The rearrangement uses TRBV7-3 and TRBJ2-3, with 12 bases identical to TRBD2. This CDR3 spans 17 amino acids. After removal of 0 bases from V and 6 bases from J, the junction contained 7 bases not matched to a gene. Germline loops: CDR1 SGHTA, CDR2 FQGTGA. This CDR3 reads CASSLTLAGGSEDTQYF. Here the CDR3 DNA reads TGTGCCAGCAGCTTAACCCTAGCGGGAGGGTCGGAGGATACGCAGTATTTT.

This clonotype has a count of ten or more. This chain links TRBV7-8 with TRBJ2-3; no firm D call. Germline CDR1 SGHVS, CDR2 FQNEAQ. The CDR3 has 13 residues. V dropped 1 base and J dropped 6 bases, with 8 bases sitting between them. CDR3 sequence (DNA): TGTGCCAGCAGCTTAGATGTGGGGGATACGCAGTATTTT. Translated, it gives CASSLDVGDTQYF.

This clonotype was counted ten times or more. The rearrangement links TRBV18 to TRBJ2-3, with 8 bases that match TRBD1. Germline V CDR1 and CDR2: KGHSH, LQKENI. The CDR3 loop spans 17 amino acids. The trim removed 3 bases at V and 1 base at J, leaving 9 bases unmatched. CDR3 nucleotide sequence: TGTGCCAGCTCACCCGGGGCTTCGGGACAGGGCACAGATACGCAGTATTTT. This codes for CASSPGASGQGTDTQYF.

This clonotype was seen ten or more times. This sequence joins TRBV3-1 and TRBJ2-7; 11 bases are shared with TRBD1. This CDR3 comprises 16 residues. V shed 2 bases, J shed 2 bases, and the junction held 5 bases outside the gene matches. Germline V gene sequence: CDR1 LGHDT, CDR2 YNNKEL (reference sequence). CDR3 loop: CASSQQPDRGPYEQYF. CDR3 nucleotide sequence: TGTGCCAGCAGCCAACAACCGGACAGGGGGCCCTACGAGCAGTACTTC.

V is TRBV20-1 and J is TRBJ2-3; 10 positions agree with TRBD2. CDR3 length equals 15 residues. Looked up from germline, CDR1 is DFQATT and CDR2 is SNEGSKA (reference sequence). The trim removed 6 bases at V and 2 bases at J, leaving 8 bases unmatched. The CDR3 nucleotides are TGCAGTGCCCAAAACCTAGCGGGAGTCACAGATACGCAGTATTTT. Translated: CSAQNLAGVTDTQYF.

In this sample, this clonotype turned up many times. The rearrangement joins TRBV24-1 to TRBJ2-1; TRBD1 matches at 9 bases. V shed 3 bases, J shed 5 bases, and the junction held 7 bases outside the gene matches. Germline V gene lookup returns CDR1 KGHDR and CDR2 SFDVKD. CDR3 size: 16 residues. DNA of the CDR3: TGTGCCACCAGTGATACCGGGACAGGGAGGGACAATGAGCAGTTCTTC. Protein product: CATSDTGTGRDNEQFF.

This sequence joins TRBV9 and TRBJ2-3; no clear D. Germline V gives CDR1 SGDLS, CDR2 YYNGEE. The germline V and J ends were trimmed by 0 bases and 2 bases, with 10 bases remaining between them. The CDR3 runs to 15 residues. The CDR3 reads CASSVAGPNTDTQYF. In nucleotides, the CDR3 is TGTGCCAGCAGCGTAGCTGGGCCTAACACAGATACGCAGTATTTT.

The CDR3 coding sequence is TGTGCCAGCAGTGAAAGCGGGGTAGGATATGGCTACACCTTC. Translated, it gives CASSESGVGYGYTF. The V and J genes are TRBV6-1 and TRBJ1-2; D gene unclear. V lost 2 bases, J lost 5 bases, and 12 bases lay in between. CDR3 size: 14 residues. Germline CDR1 reads MNHNS; CDR2 reads SASEGT.

This clonotype was counted only a few times. This chain connects TRBV14 to TRBJ2-3; possible D gene TRBD2, 5 bases. The CDR3 length is 16 residues. V was cut by 0 bases and J by 1 base, with 11 bases left in between. Germline CDR1 reads SGHDN; CDR2 reads FVKESK. The CDR3, as DNA: TGTGCCAGCAGCCAAGAACGGGAACAACGCACAGATACGCAGTATTTT. Translation: CASSQEREQRTDTQYF.